This T cell receptor beta chain was retrieved from a study of shared clonotypes between healthy human individuals (TCRdb year 2020). Regarding the research as a whole: A couple of women and a few men aged 18 to 49 years were included in the cohort. To estimate repertoire size and how much clonotypes are shared between individuals, the study performed deep sequencing of blood TCR repertoires from five healthy adults. Libraries were prepared and TCR repertoires were sequenced by different laboratories using diverse techniques, in order to increase sequencing depth and limit assay-specific biases. Leukapheresis yielded between about 0.9 and 10 billion PBMCs per donor. What the authors observed across the whole study: Based on pairwise subsampling, the degree of clonotype sharing among donors was expected to be affected by sequencing depth. Only blood was sampled, and tissue TCR repertoires likely differ from those in blood. The genetic and exposure-history diversity represented was limited by the small number of donors.

V is cut by 7 bases and J by 7 bases, and the space between the germline ends is 17 bases. The CDR3 holds 14 amino acids from the cysteine to the phenylalanine. Only the CDR3 DNA stays, 42 bases, in frame from base 1. Via the germline V gene (reference sequence), CDR1 is MNHEY and CDR2 SMNVEV. Concerning this clone itself: The antigen this receptor binds is unknown. No base quality values were provided; no much bigger clone lies one nucleotide off.

TCR CDR3 regions were amplified from genomic DNA by multiplex PCR using the deep immunoSEQ assay. Genomic DNA extracted from each cell subset was distributed evenly over all wells of several immunoSEQ 96-well plates, and each plate served as one replicate. For unsorted PBMC, approximately 300 ng of genomic DNA, equivalent to approximately 28,000 T cell genomes, went into each replicate PCR. Unsorted PBMC genomic DNA was sequenced across ten immunoSEQ deep assay plates. Purified libraries were quantified with a Qubit 3.0 fluorometer, sized on a Bioanalyzer 2100, and re-quantified with the KAPA Library Quantification kit. Every immunoSEQ 96-well plate was sequenced on a separate single-read 150-cycle Illumina NextSeq 550 flow cell. The study's own analysis went as follows. Because the immunoSEQ output included only junctional sequences and no quality scores, the filtering could not be the same as the filtering used for full-length reads. Sequences were annotated with PyIR, a Python wrapper for IgBLAST v1.9, using IMGT germline references to assign V/J genes and CDR3. Reads were filtered out if the reads had weak V/J assignments (E-value above 1e-6), no CDR3, stop codons, out-of-frame junctions, or ambiguous translated residues. V3J clonotypes were defined as sequences sharing an identical inferred V gene, J gene, and CDR3 amino acid sequence. To compute the percentage overlap between repertoires, the number of shared unique clonotypes was divided by the size of the smaller repertoire. Richness of each repertoire was evaluated using RTK rarefaction, the Chao1 estimator, and Recon v2.1 estimates of unobserved clonotypes. TCRdb carries this immuneACCESS record with in-frame sequences only. Its versions omit some clonotypes, under half of them owing to an unresolved V gene in the studies checked, with the rest unexplained. From that table come the V and J calls and clone size; the DNA was used to work out D and trimming. The sample table shows approximately 460,000 clones, and approximately 80% are seen once. The biggest ten clones account for approximately 12% of the sample.

Healthy HIV-negative adults with no recently reported acute infections or vaccinations were included as donors. Every donor was a Caucasian adult living in Nashville, Tennessee, USA. For unsorted samples, about 85 million PBMCs were counted and genomic DNA was extracted with the QIAamp DNA Blood Mini kit. Blood was collected by leukapheresis, and PBMCs were isolated by Ficoll-Histopaque density gradient centrifugation and then cryopreserved in liquid nitrogen vapor phase. The receptor was derived from a woman aged 40 to 55 in good health. Some clones in this sample may be carry-over from other donors' samples. In this chain, TRBV27 is recombined with TRBJ2-1, and TRBD2 may be the D gene, going by 6 matching bases. Input material: PBMCs. This receptor has the CDR3 CASKRDSRRNEQFF. The DNA reads TGTGCCAGCAAACGGGACTCCCGCCGGAATGAGCAGTTCTTC.